The 21 T cell receptor beta chains reported below all come from one sample, sequenced in a study of cytomegalovirus exposure and HLA in healthy donors. Primers: 60 Vbeta forward and 13 Jbeta reverse. Repertoires were generated with immunoSEQ multiplex PCR, while TCRdb's copy carries only in-frame clones and drops some. This sample yields tens of thousands of clones, of which 65% to 70% are seen a single time; 7.6% belongs to the top ten. The sequenced sample was PBMCs. The receptors originated from a man aged 40-49 years in good health and CMV-seropositive.

The V call is TRBV5-1, the J call TRBJ1-3, with TRBD1 matching 8 bases. Germline V lookup: CDR1 SGHRS, CDR2 YFSETQ. CDR3 length: 17 amino acids. V dropped 3 bases and J dropped 4; count of bases not matched to a gene: 12. CDR3 amino acids: CASSWGMTGAGGNTIYF. CDR3 in DNA: TGCGCCAGCAGCTGGGGAATGACAGGGGCCGGAGGAAACACCATATATTTT.

The gene calls are TRBV7-9 and TRBJ1-1, with 11 bases aligning to TRBD1. With 8 bases clipped from V and 5 bases from J, the junction kept 4 bases outside the gene matches. The CDR3 consists of 13 residues. Germline CDR1 is SEHNR and CDR2 is FQNEAQ (reference sequence). CDR3 nucleotide sequence: TGTGCCAGCTCGGGACAGGGGGAAACTGAAGCTTTCTTT. Translation gives CASSGQGETEAFF. The full variable domain, its missing parts supplied by reference TRBV7-9 and TRBJ1-1, is DTGVSQNPRHKITKRGQNVTFRCDPISEHNRLYWYRQTLGQGPEFLTYFQNEAQLEKSRLLSDRFSAERPKGSFSTLEIQRTEQGDSAMYLCASSGQGETEAFFGQGTRLTVV.

The rearrangement links TRBV4-3 to TRBJ2-1, with 7 bases matching TRBD1. Germline CDR1 is LGHNA and CDR2 is YSLEER. The J segment lost 7 bases and the V segment lost 3 bases, leaving 6 bases of the junction unmatched. CDR3 length: 14 residues. The CDR3 region is CASSQSRDSNEQFF. CDR3 bases: TGCGCCAGCAGCCAGTCCCGGGACAGTAATGAGCAGTTCTTC.

The chain joins TRBV4-3 to TRBJ1-4, with D tentatively TRBD1 (6 bases). The germline V and J ends were trimmed by 0 bases and 8 bases, with 13 bases remaining between them. The CDR3 has 15 residues. Germline CDR1 and CDR2: LGHNA and YSLEER. DNA for the CDR3: TGCGCCAGCAGCCAAGAAGGCAGGGGTCAAGAAAAACTGTTTTTT. It yields the protein CASSQEGRGQEKLFF.

The chain uses TRBV27 and TRBJ2-1; possible D gene TRBD1, 6 bases. CDR1 is MNHEY and CDR2 is SMNVEV in the germline V gene (reference sequence). This CDR3 has 17 residues. Trimming stripped 4 bases from V and 5 bases from J, with 21 bases between. This CDR3 is CASSSPRGRGNNNEQFF. The CDR3 DNA follows: TGTGCCAGCAGTTCCCCTAGAGGCAGGGGAAACAACAATGAGCAGTTCTTC.

In DNA, the CDR3 is TGCGCCAGCAGTGACCTGGAGGACACCGGGGAGCTGTTTTTT. Translated: CASSDLEDTGELFF. The chain couples TRBV10-2 to TRBJ2-2; possibly TRBD2 for D (5 bases). Trimming removed 3 bases from V and 3 bases from J, with 8 bases in between. This CDR3 has 14 residues. Germline CDR1 WSHSY, CDR2 SAAADI.

The chain combines TRBV19 with TRBJ2-7; the D is unclear. CDR3 size: 13 residues. The germline V gene encodes CDR1 LNHDA and CDR2 SQIVND (reference sequence). Trimming shortened V by 1 base and J by 3 bases, and 7 bases separated the two germline ends. The CDR3 spells CASSIGRGYEQYF. CDR3 bases: TGTGCCAGTAGTATAGGTCGCGGCTACGAGCAGTACTTC.

The chain joins TRBV7-2 to TRBJ1-1; 7 positions match TRBD1. Unmatched junction bases numbered 6, after V lost 4 bases and J lost 4 bases. CDR3 length: 14 residues. The germline gives CDR1 SGHTA, CDR2 FQGNSA. DNA for the CDR3: TGTGCCAGCAGCTATCACAGGGGTGGCACTGAAGCTTTCTTT. Amino acids: CASSYHRGGTEAFF. The variable domain in full, with the rest retrieved from reference TRBV7-2 and TRBJ1-1, is GAGVSQSPSNKVTEKGKDVELRCDPISGHTALYWYRQSLGQGLEFLIYFQGNSAPDKSGLPSDRFSAERTGGSVSTLTIQRTQQEDSAVYLCASSYHRGGTEAFFGQGTRLTVV.

In this sample, this clone turned up a few times. The rearrangement links TRBV5-1 to TRBJ1-1; no definite D call. The CDR3 has 12 residues. Trimming took 4 bases from V and 11 from J, leaving 15 bases between them. CDR1 SGHRS and CDR2 YFSETQ come from the germline V gene. The CDR3 is CASSPGGERAFF. In DNA form, the CDR3 reads TGCGCCAGCAGCCCCGGTGGGGAGAGGGCTTTCTTT.

The chain carries TRBV6-6 and TRBJ2-1; 10 bases are shared with TRBD2. Germline CDR1 reads MNHNY; CDR2 reads SVGAGI (reference sequence). V trimming: 3 bases; J trimming: 8 bases; junction bases outside the gene matches: 10. This CDR3 has 16 amino acids. The DNA for the CDR3 is TGTGCCAGCAGTTATAAGCTAGCGGGAGTGGTAGATGAGCAGTTCTTC. It is translated as CASSYKLAGVVDEQFF.

The CDR3 nucleotides are TGTGCCAGCAGTTTACGGCTAGCCTACGAGCAGTACTTC. Translating gives CASSLRLAYEQYF. The V call is TRBV27, the J call TRBJ2-7; D uncertain. The germline V and J ends were trimmed by 2 bases and 2 bases, with 7 bases remaining between them. CDR3 length equals 13 residues. CDR1 is MNHEY and CDR2 is SMNVEV in the germline V gene (reference sequence).

The V gene is TRBV9, the J gene TRBJ2-7; maybe TRBD2 (5 bases). There are 15 residues in the CDR3. Germline V gives CDR1 SGDLS, CDR2 YYNGEE. Trimming took 4 bases from V and 0 from J, leaving 14 bases between them. The CDR3 DNA is TGTGCCAGCAGCCCCGTGGTAGGGAGCTCCTACGAGCAGTACTTC. Translated: CASSPVVGSSYEQYF.

The rearrangement links TRBV30 to TRBJ1-1; D might be TRBD1 (6 bases). Looked up from germline, CDR1 is GTSNPN and CDR2 is SVGIG (reference sequence). The CDR3 consists of 15 residues. V was trimmed by 0 bases and J by 1 base, leaving 12 bases between them. CDR3 in amino acids: CAWSVWGGQNTEAFF. In DNA, the CDR3 is TGTGCCTGGAGTGTATGGGGGGGACAGAACACTGAAGCTTTCTTT.

The V and J genes are TRBV5-6 and TRBJ2-5; 9 bases are a match to TRBD1. The CDR3 is made up of 13 amino acids. Unmatched junction bases numbered 3, after V lost 4 bases and J lost 5 bases. Germline lookup yields CDR1 SGHDT and CDR2 YYEEEE. The chain's CDR3 is CASSNRGRETQYF. CDR3 sequence (DNA): TGTGCCAGCAGCAACAGGGGGCGGGAGACCCAGTACTTC.

This sequence joins TRBV7-2 and TRBJ1-6, with D tentatively TRBD1 (5 bases). V was trimmed by 1 base and J by 7 bases, leaving 11 bases between them. The germline gives CDR1 SGHTA, CDR2 FQGNSA. The length of the CDR3 is 15 residues. The CDR3 nucleotides are TGTGCCAGCAGCTTAGAGGGCAGGGCGAATTCACCCCTCCACTTT. Encoded protein: CASSLEGRANSPLHF. The full variable domain, completed using reference TRBV7-2 and TRBJ1-6, is GAGVSQSPSNKVTEKGKDVELRCDPISGHTALYWYRQSLGQGLEFLIYFQGNSAPDKSGLPSDRFSAERTGGSVSTLTIQRTQQEDSAVYLCASSLEGRANSPLHFGNGTRLTVT.

V gene TRBV14 combines with J gene TRBJ2-2; D is unresolved. Germline CDR1 SGHDN, CDR2 FVKESK. V lost 0 bases and J 9 bases, leaving 5 bases between the germline ends. There are 12 residues in the CDR3. This CDR3 reads CASSQDYRELFF. DNA of the CDR3: TGTGCCAGCAGCCAAGACTATAGGGAGCTGTTTTTT.

The V and J genes are TRBV28 and TRBJ2-6; D not certain. This CDR3 is built from 14 residues. The V gene's germline CDR1 is MDHEN and CDR2 SYDVKM. Trimming removed 5 bases at V and 2 bases at J, with 7 bases between. The CDR3, as DNA: TGTGCCAGCAGTAAGAGCACTGGGGCCAACGTCCTGACTTTC. Translated: CASSKSTGANVLTF.

The table lists this clone with a count of one. V is TRBV5-1 and J is TRBJ2-2; D gene uncertain. V gave up 0 bases and J gave up 2 bases, with 5 bases separating them. Germline V gives CDR1 SGHRS, CDR2 YFSETQ. The CDR3 contains 14 residues. CDR3 DNA sequence: TGCGCCAGCAGCTTGGAGCTCAACACCGGGGAGCTGTTTTTT. This encodes CASSLELNTGELFF.

The rearrangement uses TRBV30 and TRBJ1-5; no clear D. Germline V CDR1 and CDR2: GTSNPN, SVGIG (reference sequence). This CDR3 region has 14 residues. Trimming left V 1 base short and J 1 base short, with 8 bases between. The CDR3 DNA reads TGTGCCTGGAGTGGGGCAGGCAGCAATCAGCCCCAGCATTTT. Its translation: CAWSGAGSNQPQHF.

This chain uses TRBV4-2 with TRBJ2-3; TRBD2 is a possible D gene (6 bases). Germline lookup yields CDR1 LGHNA and CDR2 YNFKEQ. The CDR3 is made up of 16 amino acids. Trimming left V 0 bases short and J 0 bases short, with 10 bases between. Written as DNA, the CDR3 is TGTGCCAGCAGCCAAGATTCGGGAGACAGCACAGATACGCAGTATTTT. This gives the protein CASSQDSGDSTDTQYF.

This chain links TRBV30 with TRBJ1-1; 8 bases map to TRBD1. The CDR3 is made up of 12 amino acids. V lost 4 bases to trimming and J lost 9 bases; unmatched junction nucleotides: 7. Germline assignment: CDR1 GTSNPN and CDR2 SVGIG (reference sequence). CDR3 bases: TGTGCCTGGATTCTCTGGACAGGGAAAGCTTTCTTT. The encoded protein is CAWILWTGKAFF.